The rows below give T cell receptor beta chains drawn from one sample of a study of T cells in Graves' hyperthyroidism and ophthalmopathy. TCRdb reprocessed the multiplex PCR reads with MiXCR, giving one entry per CDR3 protein. The sample carries hundreds of thousands of distinct CDR3 sequences, around a quarter recorded once. Source material: blood. The receptor source for this set is a woman in her thirties with Graves' ophthalmopathy. Both conserved end residues are part of each CDR3. A D gene is named only where the DNA matches it firmly. Only some rows state a clone size, as once, few, many or a class for expanded clones.

v_gene,d_gene,j_gene,abundance,CDR3aa,CDR3nt
TRBV6-1,-,TRBJ1-3,many,CASTRFGVSGNTIYF,TGTGCCAGCACAAGATTCGGGGTTTCAGGAAACACCATATATTTT
TRBV12-3/TRBV12-4,TRBD2,TRBJ2-5,-,CASSSLREGPETQYF,TGTGCCAGCAGTTCTTTGCGGGAGGGCCCCGAGACCCAGTACTTC
TRBV30,-,TRBJ1-2,-,CAWKSPTFYGYTF,TGTGCCTGGAAGTCCCCCACCTTCTATGGCTACACCTTC
TRBV6-4,-,TRBJ1-6,few,CASSDSNRGGINSPLHF,TGTGCCAGCAGTGACTCGAACAGAGGGGGGATTAATTCACCCCTCCACTTT
TRBV24-1,TRBD2,TRBJ2-5,-,CATSDTRLAGHTQYF,TGTGCCACCAGTGACACCAGACTAGCGGGTCATACCCAGTACTTC
TRBV12-3/TRBV12-4,-,TRBJ1-2,many,CASSSSQGYGYTF,TGTGCCAGCAGTTCCAGTCAGGGCTATGGCTACACCTTC
TRBV30,-,TRBJ2-5,few,CAWSGGMGGETQYF,TGTGCCTGGAGTGGGGGCATGGGAGGTGAGACCCAGTACTTC
TRBV6-5,-,TRBJ1-2,many,CASSYSKVYRNNYGYTF,TGTGCCAGCAGTTACTCGAAAGTGTACAGGAATAACTATGGCTACACCTTC
TRBV5-6,-,TRBJ1-2,-,CASSFPLTRVSYGYTF,TGTGCCAGCAGCTTCCCGCTGACGAGGGTTAGCTATGGCTACACCTTC
TRBV12-5,-,TRBJ1-1,many,CASGLVLAGNTEAFF,TGTGCTAGTGGTTTGGTACTTGCAGGGAACACTGAAGCTTTCTTT
TRBV4-3,-,TRBJ1-2,many,CASSQEPGENYGYTF,TGCGCCAGCAGCCAAGAGCCAGGGGAAAACTATGGCTACACCTTC
TRBV12-3/TRBV12-4,-,TRBJ2-6,many,CASSIQPPDGNVLTF,TGTGCCAGCAGCATACAACCCCCGGACGGCAACGTCCTGACTTTC
TRBV15,TRBD1,TRBJ1-1,few,CATRGQGAARTEAFF,TGTGCCACCAGAGGACAGGGGGCGGCAAGGACTGAAGCTTTCTTT
TRBV7-3,-,TRBJ2-5,many,CASSLGRANTETQYF,TGTGCCAGCAGCTTAGGGCGGGCAAACACAGAGACCCAGTACTTC
TRBV7-9,TRBD1,TRBJ2-7,many,CASSLSGTGGYEQYF,TGTGCCAGCAGCTTATCCGGGACAGGGGGCTACGAGCAGTACTTC
TRBV29-1,-,TRBJ2-5,many,CSVAEETQYF,TGCAGCGTAGCAGAAGAGACCCAGTACTTC
TRBV20-1,TRBD2,TRBJ2-3,-,CSARGVAGEIGDTQYF,TGCAGTGCTAGAGGGGTAGCGGGGGAGATTGGCGATACGCAGTATTTT
TRBV6-1,-,TRBJ1-5,few,CASTEYRAGNQPQHF,TGTGCCAGCACAGAATACAGGGCCGGCAATCAGCCCCAGCATTTT
TRBV6-2/TRBV6-3,TRBD2,TRBJ2-5,many,CASSYHSGRVEETQYF,TGTGCCAGCAGTTACCATAGCGGGAGAGTTGAAGAGACCCAGTACTTC
TRBV4-3,-,TRBJ2-7,-,CASSQVPGPKLWEQYF,TGCGCCAGCAGCCAAGTCCCGGGACCCAAACTGTGGGAGCAGTACTTC
TRBV20-1,-,TRBJ2-7,many,CSAGRDDPYEQYF,TGCAGTGCGGGGCGGGACGACCCCTACGAGCAGTACTTC
TRBV12-3/TRBV12-4,TRBD2,TRBJ2-5,-,CASSSPGLAGGETQYF,TGTGCCAGCAGTTCTCCGGGACTAGCGGGGGGAGAGACCCAGTACTTC
TRBV20-1,-,TRBJ2-5,-,CSAKTRETQYF,TGCAGTGCGAAGACCCGAGAGACCCAGTACTTC
TRBV6-5,-,TRBJ1-1,-,CASSYPGGKSTEAFF,TGTGCCAGCAGTTACCCCGGTGGGAAGTCCACTGAAGCTTTCTTT